This TCR beta chain was observed in a study of cytomegalovirus exposure and HLA in healthy donors. The CDR3 is made up of 13 amino acids. Between the trimmed V and J ends, which lost 0 bases and 4 bases, there was a span of 5 bases. In the PCR, 60 Vbeta and 13 Jbeta primers were used. Libraries were prepared by immunoSEQ multiplex PCR; TCRdb keeps only in-frame clonotypes and omits some of them. The sample includes around 130,000 clones, 65% to 85% of them seen just once. Broader study findings: The majority of TCR sequences were rare, yet some public TCRs appeared in many donors.

Points on this clone: The antigen is unknown.

The receptor comes from a woman between 40 and 50 years old in good health and CMV-seropositive. The rearrangement uses TRBV5-3 and TRBJ2-1; D not certain. TRBV5-3 is flagged as an ORF with uncertain function. Sequencing was performed on PBMCs. The CDR3: CARSLARYNEQFF. The CDR3 nucleotides read TGTGCCAGAAGCTTGGCTAGGTACAATGAGCAGTTCTTC.